This T cell receptor (beta chain) is from a study of blood T cell repertoires in COVID-19. Study details: Donors in the United States, Italy and Spain gave samples during acute or convalescent COVID-19. T cells, B-cell-depleted T cells, or PBMCs provided the cDNA or gDNA that served as material.

V was shortened by 4 bases and J by 0 bases, with 15 bases between the two germline ends. This CDR3 is built from 16 residues. The germline V gene has CDR1 LNHDA and CDR2 SQIVND (reference sequence). Original analysis: Using reference gene primer amplification, nucleated cell counts were estimated. This table comes from immunoSEQ multiplex PCR, and its TCRdb copy is limited to in-frame clones, with some not included. V and J calls and clone size follow that table, whereas D and trimming were derived from the DNA. The data show 95,000 or so clones, approximately 79% seen once. This chain joins TRBV19 and TRBJ1-2; D is possibly TRBD1 (5 bases). Sequencing used peripheral blood. The clonotype originates from a woman older than 75 with active or convalescent COVID-19. The CDR3 sequence is CASSTSTDISNYGYTF. CDR3 sequence (DNA): TGTGCCAGTAGTACGTCGACGGACATTTCTAACTATGGCTACACCTTC.